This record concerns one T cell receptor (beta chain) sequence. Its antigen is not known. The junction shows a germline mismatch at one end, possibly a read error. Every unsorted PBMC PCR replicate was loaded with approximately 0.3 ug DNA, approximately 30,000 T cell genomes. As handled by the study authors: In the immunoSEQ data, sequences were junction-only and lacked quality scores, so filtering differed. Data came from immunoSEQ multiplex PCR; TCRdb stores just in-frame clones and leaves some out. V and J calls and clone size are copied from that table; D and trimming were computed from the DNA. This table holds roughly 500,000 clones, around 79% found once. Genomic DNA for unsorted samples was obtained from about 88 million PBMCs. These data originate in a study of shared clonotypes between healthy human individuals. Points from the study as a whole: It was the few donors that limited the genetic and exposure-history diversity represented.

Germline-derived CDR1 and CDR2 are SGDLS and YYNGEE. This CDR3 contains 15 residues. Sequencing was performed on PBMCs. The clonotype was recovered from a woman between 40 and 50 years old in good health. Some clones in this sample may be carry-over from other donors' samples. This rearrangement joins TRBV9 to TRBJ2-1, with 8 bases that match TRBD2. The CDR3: CASSFQRESFNEQFF. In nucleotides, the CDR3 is TGTGCCAGCAGCTTTCAGCGGGAGTCCTTCAATGAGCAGTTCTTC.